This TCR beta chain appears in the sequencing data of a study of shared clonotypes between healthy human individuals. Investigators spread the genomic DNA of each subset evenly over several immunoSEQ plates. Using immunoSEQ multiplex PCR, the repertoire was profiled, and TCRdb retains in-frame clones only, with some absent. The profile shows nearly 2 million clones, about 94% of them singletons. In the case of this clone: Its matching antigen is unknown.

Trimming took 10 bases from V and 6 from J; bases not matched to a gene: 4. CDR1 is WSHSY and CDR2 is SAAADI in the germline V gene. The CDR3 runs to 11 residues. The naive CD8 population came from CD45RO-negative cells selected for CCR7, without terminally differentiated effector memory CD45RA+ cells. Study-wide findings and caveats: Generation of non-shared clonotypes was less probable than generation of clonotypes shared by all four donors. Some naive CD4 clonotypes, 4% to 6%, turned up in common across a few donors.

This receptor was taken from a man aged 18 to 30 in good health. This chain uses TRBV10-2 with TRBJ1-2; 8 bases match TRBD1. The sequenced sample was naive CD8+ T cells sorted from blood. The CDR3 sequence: CATGTGDGYTF. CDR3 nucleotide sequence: TGCGCCACCGGGACAGGTGATGGCTACACCTTC.